What follows are 2 T cell receptor beta chains derived from one specimen sequenced in a study of T cell clusters in autoimmune cytopenias. Tens of thousands of genome equivalents of blood DNA were amplified for TRB. TRB rearrangements were amplified by touch-down multiplex PCR with mixed TRB-A/B primers. With the multiplex PCR reads reprocessed, TCRdb shows one record per CDR3 protein and no DNA. The sample totals fewer than 8,500 distinct CDR3 sequences; its top ten clones hold about 5%. The specimen sequenced was peripheral blood. The origin of the receptors is a human donor with an autoimmune cytopenia or autoimmune hepatitis (not recorded which).

This clonotype shows up as medium-sized (0.01 to 0.1%) by frequency. CDR3 sequence: CASSSTSDDYGYTF. The V gene is TRBV6-6, the J gene TRBJ1-2. The CDR3 totals 14 residues. Germline V gene lookup returns CDR1 MNHNY and CDR2 SVGAGI (reference sequence).

The chain recombines TRBV28 with TRBJ2-1; TCRdb proposes TRBD2, but this gene call is untestable without DNA. The V gene's germline CDR1 is MDHEN and CDR2 SYDVKM. This CDR3 has 14 amino acids. The CDR3 loop is CASSAPSGGNEQFF.